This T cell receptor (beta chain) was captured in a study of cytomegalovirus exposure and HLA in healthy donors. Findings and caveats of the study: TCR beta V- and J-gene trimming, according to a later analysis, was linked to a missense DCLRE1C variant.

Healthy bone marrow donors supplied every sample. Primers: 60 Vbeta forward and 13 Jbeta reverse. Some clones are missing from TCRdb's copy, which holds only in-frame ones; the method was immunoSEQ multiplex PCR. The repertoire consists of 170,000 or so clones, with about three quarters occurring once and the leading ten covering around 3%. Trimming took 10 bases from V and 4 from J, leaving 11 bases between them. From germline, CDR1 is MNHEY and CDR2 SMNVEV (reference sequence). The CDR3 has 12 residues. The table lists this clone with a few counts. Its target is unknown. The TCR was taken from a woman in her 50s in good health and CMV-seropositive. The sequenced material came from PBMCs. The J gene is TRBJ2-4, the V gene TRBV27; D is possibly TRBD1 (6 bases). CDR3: CATRDKKNIQYF. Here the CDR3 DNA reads TGTGCCACCCGGGACAAAAAAAACATTCAGTACTTC.